This is a list of T cell receptor beta chains from one sample in a study of cytomegalovirus exposure and HLA in healthy donors. Produced via immunoSEQ multiplex PCR; TCRdb's table is partial and in-frame only. The table has under 150,000 clones, just over 85% seen once. The sequenced material came from PBMCs. Receptors were obtained from a woman aged 18-30 years in good health and CMV-seropositive. CDR3s include the opening cysteine and the closing phenylalanine or tryptophan. D genes are given only for firm matches. Clone size is stated in some rows and not others, as once, few, many or a class when expanded.

J gene | D gene | V gene | clone size | CDR3 DNA | CDR3 protein
TRBJ2-1 | TRBD1 | TRBV5-1 | - | TGCGCCAGCAGCTTCATCCTAGGGGGCGATGAGCAGTTCTTC | CASSFILGGDEQFF
TRBJ1-1 | TRBD1 | TRBV28 | - | TGTGCCAGCAGTTTTCACAGGGGGGTTGAAGCTTTCTTT | CASSFHRGVEAFF
TRBJ2-2 | TRBD2 | TRBV7-8 | once | TGTGCCAGCAGCTTAGAGCGGGGTGGGGAGCTGTTTTTT | CASSLERGGELFF
TRBJ2-5 | - | TRBV5-6 | - | TGTGCCAGCAACAAAGGGACTCTCCAAGAGACCCAGTACTTC | CASNKGTLQETQYF
TRBJ1-4 | TRBD1 | TRBV28 | - | TGTGCCAGCAGTTTGGTAGGGGGCGATGAAAAACTGTTTTTT | CASSLVGGDEKLFF
TRBJ1-1 | TRBD1 | TRBV9 | - | TGTGCCAGCAGCGTATACAGGGGGCGGGCGGCAGACACTGAAGCTTTCTTT | CASSVYRGRAADTEAFF
TRBJ1-3 | - | TRBV19 | - | TGTGCCAGTAGTCTGGGACTGAGAAGCTCTGGAAACACCATATATTTT | CASSLGLRSSGNTIYF
TRBJ2-7 | - | TRBV29-1 | once | TGCAGCGTTGAGCCGGGACACACAAGCGAGCAGTACTTC | CSVEPGHTSEQYF
TRBJ2-4 | TRBD1 | TRBV7-9 | - | TGTGCCAGCAGCTACGGGACAGTGAAAAACATTCAGTACTTC | CASSYGTVKNIQYF
TRBJ2-1 | TRBD2 | TRBV5-5 | - | TGTGCCAGCAGCTCGTATACTAGCGGGAGAAGGGATGAGCAGTTCTTC | CASSSYTSGRRDEQFF
TRBJ2-1 | - | TRBV27 | - | TGTGCCAGCAGTTTCGGGACAAATGAGCAGTTCTTC | CASSFGTNEQFF
TRBJ2-7 | TRBD1 | TRBV7-9 | - | TGTGCCAGCAGCCCCGGGAAGAGACAGGGGGCGGACTACGAGCAGTACTTC | CASSPGKRQGADYEQYF
TRBJ1-2 | TRBD1 | TRBV28 | - | TGTGCCAGCTGTCGTGGACAGGGGGCTCGGTATGGCTACACCTTC | CASCRGQGARYGYTF
TRBJ2-3 | TRBD1 | TRBV7-9 | - | TGTGCCAGCAGCGCACCGGGACAGGGGACAGATACGCAGTATTTT | CASSAPGQGTDTQYF
TRBJ2-7 | - | TRBV27 | once | TGTGCCAGCAGTCAACAGGGAGTCTACGAGCAGTACTTC | CASSQQGVYEQYF
TRBJ1-2 | TRBD1 | TRBV28 | - | TGTGCCAGTAGGATGACAGGGAACTATGGCTACACCTTC | CASRMTGNYGYTF
TRBJ1-2 | TRBD1 | TRBV18 | - | TGTGCCAGCTCTACCGGGACAGTATCTGTAAACTATGGCTACACCTTC | CASSTGTVSVNYGYTF
TRBJ2-2 | TRBD2 | TRBV6-1 | - | TGTGCCAGCAGTTGGAGCGGGGGGAACACCGGGGAGCTGTTTTTT | CASSWSGGNTGELFF
TRBJ1-2 | - | TRBV6-5 | - | TGTGCCAGCAGTTACTCGAGTGCAGCGGACTATGGCTACACCTTC | CASSYSSAADYGYTF
TRBJ2-3 | TRBD2 | TRBV29-1 | once | TGCAACGAAGGGACTAGCGGGACTGGTACAGATACGCAGTATTTT | CNEGTSGTGTDTQYF
TRBJ1-4 | - | TRBV5-1 | - | TGCGCCAGCAGCTTGGACAGGTTTGACGGTGAAAAACTGTTTTTT | CASSLDRFDGEKLFF
TRBJ1-2 | - | TRBV7-9 | - | TGTGCCAGCAGCCCACCGGGGGGCGGAAACTATGGCTACACCTTC | CASSPPGGGNYGYTF
TRBJ2-2 | TRBD1 | TRBV4-2 | - | TGTGCCAGCAGCCTTTGGACAGGGGGTTCCGGGGAGCTGTTTTTT | CASSLWTGGSGELFF
TRBJ2-2 | - | TRBV15 | - | TGTGCCACCAGCAGAGGGGGTCGCACAGGGAACACCGGGGAGCTGTTTTTT | CATSRGGRTGNTGELFF
TRBJ2-5 | TRBD1 | TRBV5-6 | - | TGTGCCAGCAGCCAGGGACAGCTCCAAGAGACCCAGTACTTC | CASSQGQLQETQYF
TRBJ1-1 | TRBD1 | TRBV5-1 | - | TGCGCCAGCAGCTTGGGTCACGGGACAGGGAACACTGAAGCTTTCTTT | CASSLGHGTGNTEAFF